These 10 T cell receptor beta chains originate from one sample sequenced in a study of blood T cell repertoires in COVID-19. TCRdb keeps only in-frame clones here, not all; method: immunoSEQ multiplex PCR. This table has hundreds of thousands of clones, around 88% appearing once. Sequenced: peripheral blood. The receptors were gathered from a woman between 65 and 79 years old with COVID-19, enrolled during active disease.

This sequence joins TRBV7-9 and TRBJ2-1; TRBD1 might be the D (6 bases). The V end was cut by 8 bases, the J end by 0 bases, with 11 bases between. CDR1 is SEHNR and CDR2 is FQNEAQ in the germline V gene (reference sequence). The CDR3 is 14 amino acids. The CDR3 region has the DNA TGTGCCAGCTTACAGGGCAGCTCCTACAATGAGCAGTTCTTC. This gives the protein CASLQGSSYNEQFF.

The chain has TRBV3-1 (or the pseudogene TRBV3-2) and TRBJ2-3; 8 bases agree with TRBD2. This CDR3 comprises 16 residues. V was clipped by 5 bases and J by 0 bases; unmatched bases: 7. Germline V gives CDR1 LGHDT, CDR2 YNNKEL (reference sequence). The CDR3 here is CASSDRGGLSTDTQYF. The DNA of the CDR3 is TGTGCCAGCAGCGACCGCGGGGGGCTTAGCACAGATACGCAGTATTTT.

J is TRBJ2-1 and V is TRBV7-2, with unresolved D. Germline values: CDR1 SGHTA, CDR2 FQGNSA. CDR3 size: 14 residues. The germline V and J ends were trimmed by 3 bases and 0 bases, with 6 bases remaining between them. CDR3 region: CASSFASSYNEQFF. The CDR3 DNA follows: TGTGCCAGCAGCTTCGCGAGCTCCTACAATGAGCAGTTCTTC.

J is TRBJ1-4 and V is TRBV4-1; the D gene is possibly TRBD1 (5 bases). The CDR3 extends over 16 amino acids. Germline CDR1 is MGHRA and CDR2 is YSYEKL. Trimming left V 1 base short and J 6 bases short, with 15 bases between. The CDR3 sequence is CASSQVTGDRDEKLFF. CDR3 nucleotide sequence: TGCGCCAGCAGCCAAGTGACGGGGGATCGGGATGAAAAACTGTTTTTT.

V usage is TRBV2 and J usage is TRBJ1-1; D remains ambiguous. The V end lost 0 bases, the J end lost 1 base, and 6 bases lay between the germline ends. The CDR3 loop spans 14 amino acids. From germline, CDR1 is SNHLY and CDR2 FYNNEI. DNA of the CDR3: TGTGCCAGCAGTGAAGCGCGGCGGAACACTGAAGCTTTCTTT. It is translated as CASSEARRNTEAFF.

The genes are TRBV12-5 and TRBJ2-2; maybe TRBD1 (5 bases). Germline-derived CDR1 and CDR2 are LGHNT and FRNRAP. The CDR3 has 13 residues. Trimming removed 7 bases from V and 6 bases from J, with 12 bases in between. The CDR3 sequence is CASAVQGAGELFF. CDR3 coding DNA: TGTGCTAGTGCCGTCCAAGGGGCCGGGGAGCTGTTTTTT.

The chain employs TRBV24-1 and TRBJ2-1; TRBD1 matches 10 bases. Germline loops: CDR1 KGHDR, CDR2 SFDVKD. This CDR3 is 14 amino acids long. V dropped 8 bases and J dropped 9; count of bases not matched to a gene: 9. The CDR3 DNA reads as TGTGCCACCAAATCGGGACAGGGGATTAGTGAGCAGTTCTTC. Translating gives CATKSGQGISEQFF.

The CDR3 region has the DNA TGTGCTAGTGGTCCCTGGGGCGGGGTATCTGAAGCTTTCTTT. Translated: CASGPWGGVSEAFF. V usage is TRBV12-5 and J usage is TRBJ1-1; D is perhaps TRBD1 (5 bases). V was pared by 5 bases and J by 6 bases, with 16 bases between. The CDR3 contains 14 residues. Germline V CDR1 and CDR2: LGHNT, FRNRAP. The full variable domain, completed using reference TRBV12-5 and TRBJ1-1, is DARVTQTPRHKVTEMGQEVTMRCQPILGHNTVFWYRQTMMQGLELLAYFRNRAPLDDSGMPKDRFSAEMPDATLATLKIQPSEPRDSAVYFCASGPWGGVSEAFFGQGTRLTVV.

The chain carries TRBV18 and TRBJ2-5, with D possibly being TRBD2 (7 bases). Germline V CDR1 and CDR2: KGHSH, LQKENI. The CDR3 length is 18 residues. V shed 3 bases and J shed 7 bases, with 27 bases lying between them. CDR3 sequence reads: CASSPNDGGGRYLGTQYF. CDR3 DNA: TGTGCCAGCTCACCTAATGATGGCGGGGGCCGGTACCTAGGGACCCAGTACTTC.

The V and J genes are TRBV30 and TRBJ1-5; TRBD1 might be the D (6 bases). V dropped 0 bases and J dropped 7 bases, with 22 bases sitting between them. This CDR3 region has 17 residues. Per germline, CDR1 GTSNPN and CDR2 SVGIG (reference sequence). The DNA of the CDR3 is TGTGCCTGGAGTGTCACCGACCGAGGCAGGGGTTTCCAGCCCCAGCATTTT. Amino acid sequence: CAWSVTDRGRGFQPQHF.